This TCR beta chain came from a study of T cell responses to AZD1222 COVID-19 vaccine. The study, taken as a whole, reports: Researchers took repertoire samples only after the peak T cell response had come. The donor cohort was predominantly white British with a female majority, and clonal diversity may have been underestimated.

The CDR3 spans 14 residues. The germline V gene encodes CDR1 SGHNT and CDR2 YENEEA. V dropped 5 bases and J dropped 3; count of bases not matched to a gene: 5. The table came from immunoSEQ multiplex PCR; TCRdb's copy has only in-frame clones and leaves some out. This table has some 140,000 clones, 90% appearing once. As to this clone: Its antigen remains unknown.

The sequencing used peripheral blood, collected on day 0 of AZD1222 vaccination. This clonotype was obtained from an adult in good health. The chain carries TRBV11-3 and TRBJ2-7, with 9 bases fitting TRBD1. CDR3 sequence reads: CASSPGTGLYEQYF. In DNA, the CDR3 is TGTGCCAGCAGCCCCGGGACAGGGCTCTACGAGCAGTACTTC.